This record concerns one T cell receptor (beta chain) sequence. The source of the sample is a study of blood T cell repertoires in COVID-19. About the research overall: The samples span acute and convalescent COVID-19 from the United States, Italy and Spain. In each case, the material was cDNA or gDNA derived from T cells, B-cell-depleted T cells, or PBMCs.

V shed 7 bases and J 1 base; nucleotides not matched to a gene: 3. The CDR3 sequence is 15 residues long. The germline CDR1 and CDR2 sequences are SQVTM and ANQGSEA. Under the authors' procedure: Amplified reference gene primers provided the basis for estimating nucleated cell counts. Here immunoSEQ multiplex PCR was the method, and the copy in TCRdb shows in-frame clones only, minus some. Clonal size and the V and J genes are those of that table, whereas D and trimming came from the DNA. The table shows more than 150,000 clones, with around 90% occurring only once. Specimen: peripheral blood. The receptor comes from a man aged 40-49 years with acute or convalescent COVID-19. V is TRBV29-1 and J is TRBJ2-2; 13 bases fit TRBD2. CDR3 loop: CSARTSGGNTGELFF. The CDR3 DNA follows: TGCAGCGCAAGGACTAGCGGGGGGAACACCGGGGAGCTGTTTTTT.